This entry lists 3 T cell receptor beta chains sequenced from one sample in a study of CD8 T cells in Susac syndrome. Random hexamers served to reverse transcribe roughly 0.5 to 1 ug RNA. TCRdb ran MiXCR on the immunoSEQ multiplex PCR reads and lists one entry per CDR3 protein. The table has about 120,000 distinct CDR3 sequences, around 94% seen once; the top ten hold about 0.28%. The sample taken for sequencing was CD8+ T cells from PBMCs. The receptors were sampled from a human donor with Susac syndrome.

The gene calls are TRBV29-1 and TRBJ2-7; D possibly corresponds to TRBD1 (5 bases). Trimming removed 4 bases at V and 4 bases at J, with 8 bases between. CDR3 length equals 11 residues. The germline V gene has CDR1 SQVTM and CDR2 ANQGSEA. CDR3 region: CSVGGLYEQYF. The CDR3 DNA follows: TGCAGCGTTGGGGGCCTTTACGAGCAGTACTTC.

V usage is TRBV5-6 and J usage is TRBJ2-1; 7 bases are shared with TRBD2. The CDR3 spans 15 residues. The V gene end was trimmed by 4 bases and the J gene end by 7 bases; junction bases not matched to a gene: 11. Per the germline V gene, CDR1 is SGHDT and CDR2 is YYEEEE. The CDR3 loop reads CASSPDFFGGNEQFF. Written as DNA, the CDR3 is TGTGCCAGCAGCCCTGACTTCTTCGGGGGGAATGAGCAGTTCTTC.

This chain joins TRBV12-2 and TRBJ2-7; the table's D call of TRBD2 was not tested on the DNA. TRBV12-2 is an annotated pseudogene. This CDR3 spans 19 amino acids. In DNA, the CDR3 is TGTGCAAGTCGCTTAGCGGGGGTGGGAATTGGGGAGGGTACGTACGAGCAGTACTTC. Translated: CASRLAGVGIGEGTYEQYF.